The sequence of this T cell receptor (beta chain) was determined in a study of cytomegalovirus exposure and HLA in healthy donors. About this clone itself: Antigen unknown.

Study results and limitations: Earlier results showed most TCR beta V segments being productive about 90% or about 30% of the time.

PCR used 60 Vbeta primers and 13 Jbeta primers. Only in-frame clones appear in the TCRdb table, and some are missing; sequencing was by immunoSEQ multiplex PCR. The sample lists about 150,000 clones; about 73% were seen once. Sequencing was done on a sample of PBMCs. The clonotype was recovered from a woman aged 40 to 49 in good health and CMV-seronegative.

Here the CDR3 DNA reads TGTGCCAGCACCCAGGGGGCCTCCTACAATGAGCAGTTCTTC. Translation: CASTQGASYNEQFF. The chain joins TRBV6-5 to TRBJ2-1; the match to TRBD1 covers 8 bases. V lost 7 bases and J lost 0; bases outside the gene matches: 2. The germline gives CDR1 MNHEY, CDR2 SVGAGI. The CDR3 is 14 residues long.